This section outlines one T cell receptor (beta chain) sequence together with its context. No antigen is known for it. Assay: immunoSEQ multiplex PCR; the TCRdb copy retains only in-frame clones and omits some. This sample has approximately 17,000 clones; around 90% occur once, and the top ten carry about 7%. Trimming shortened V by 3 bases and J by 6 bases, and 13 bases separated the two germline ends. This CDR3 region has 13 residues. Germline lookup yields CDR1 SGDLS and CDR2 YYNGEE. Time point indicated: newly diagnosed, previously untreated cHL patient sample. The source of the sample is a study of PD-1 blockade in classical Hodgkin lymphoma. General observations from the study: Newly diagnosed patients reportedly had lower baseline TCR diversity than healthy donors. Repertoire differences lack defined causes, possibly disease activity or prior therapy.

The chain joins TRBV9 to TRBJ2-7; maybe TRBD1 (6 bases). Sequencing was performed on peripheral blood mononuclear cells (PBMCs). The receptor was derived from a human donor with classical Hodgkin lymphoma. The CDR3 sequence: CASSGQLQGEQYF. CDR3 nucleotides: TGTGCCAGCAGCGGTCAGTTACAGGGCGAGCAGTACTTC. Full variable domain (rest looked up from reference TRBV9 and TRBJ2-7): DSGVTQTPKHLITATGQRVTLRCSPRSGDLSVYWYQQSLDQGLQFLIQYYNGEERAKGNILERFSAQQFPDLHSELNLSSLELGDSALYFCASSGQLQGEQYFGPGTRLTVT.